This TCR beta chain was captured in a study of shared clonotypes between healthy human individuals (dated by TCRdb to 2020 to 2021). For the study in its entirety: The cohort comprised two women and a few men aged 18 to 49 years. For each donor, CD4 naive and CD4 memory were each run on three plates, CD8 naive on two plates, and CD8 memory on one plate. Blood TCR repertoires of 5 or 6 healthy adults were deeply sequenced to estimate repertoire size and the extent of clonotype sharing between individuals. Different laboratories and diverse techniques were used to prepare libraries and sequence TCR repertoires, to increase sequencing depth and limit assay-specific biases. Each donor's leukapheresis produced roughly between roughly 0.94 and 9.5 billion PBMCs.

There are 15 amino acids in the CDR3, from cysteine to phenylalanine inclusive. Solely the CDR3 DNA is kept, with 45 bases framed from the first base. V was cut back by 4 bases and J by 8 bases, leaving a gap of 18 bases between them. CDR1 and CDR2, looked up from the germline V gene, are SGHDT and YYEEEE. Healthy HIV-negative adults with no recently reported acute infections or vaccinations were included as donors. Every donor was a Caucasian adult living in Nashville, Tennessee, USA. CD4+ T cells were enriched by magnetic negative selection, after which naive cells were positively selected on CD45RA and the negative fraction was taken as the memory subset. Blood was collected by leukapheresis, and PBMCs were isolated by Ficoll-Histopaque density gradient centrifugation and then cryopreserved in liquid nitrogen vapor phase. Purity and quantity of every magnetically sorted T cell population were checked by analytical flow cytometry. Each sorted fraction had its genomic DNA isolated and then quantified by UV absorbance on a Nanodrop 2000c.

Using the deep immunoSEQ assay, TCR CDR3 regions were amplified from genomic DNA by multiplex PCR. Genomic DNA extracted from each cell subset was distributed evenly over all wells of several immunoSEQ 96-well plates, and each plate served as one replicate. For sorted subsets, each replicate PCR was loaded with about 0.2 ug genomic DNA, equivalent to 30,000 or so T cell genomes. Purified libraries were quantified with a Qubit 3.0 fluorometer, sized on a Bioanalyzer 2100, and re-quantified with the KAPA Library Quantification kit. Each immunoSEQ 96-well plate was sequenced on its own single-read 150-cycle Illumina NextSeq 550 flow cell. As for the original processing: Because the immunoSEQ output included only junctional sequences and no quality scores, the filtering could not be the same as the filtering used for full-length reads. To assign V/J genes and CDR3, sequences were annotated against IMGT germline references using PyIR, a Python wrapper for IgBLAST v1.9. Reads with weak V/J assignments (E-value above 1e-6), missing CDR3, stop codons, out-of-frame junctions, or ambiguous translated residues were removed. V3J clonotypes were defined by identical inferred V gene, J gene, and CDR3 amino acid sequence. Percentage overlap between repertoires was calculated by dividing the number of shared unique clonotypes by the size of the smaller repertoire. Repertoire richness was assessed with RTK rarefaction, the Chao1 estimator, and Recon v2.1 estimates of unobserved clonotypes. OLGA was used to compute generation probabilities for all TCRbeta clonotypes that the gDNA method yielded from a few donors. The clones in this table, taken by TCRdb from immuneACCESS, are in-frame only. Not every clone is retained; where verified, under half of the shortfall comes from an unresolved V gene, and the cause of the rest is unknown. Clone size and the V and J calls come from that table; the DNA yielded D and trimming. The sample yields 980,000 or so clones; more than 75% were counted once. Roughly 1.5% of the sample lies in the top ten.

Paper-wide results and their limitations: Because the study included only a small number of donors, the genetic and exposure-history diversity represented was limited. Clonotypes shared by all four sorted-subset donors showed higher generation probabilities than non-shared clonotypes. Approximately 4.8% of naive CD4, around 3.5% of naive CD8, roughly 2.4% of memory CD4, and about 0.4% of memory CD8 clonotypes were shared across several donors. Sampling was restricted to blood, and TCR repertoires in tissues likely differ from the TCR repertoires found in blood. Based on pairwise subsampling, the degree of clonotype sharing among donors was expected to be affected by sequencing depth. Rarefaction of sorted-subset datasets indicated incomplete sequencing despite the large sequencing depth. Estimated clonotype richness was generally larger for naive than for memory subsets.

This clone turned up a few times. Its antigen is unknown. Per-nucleotide qualities are absent, and no much larger clonotype sits a single base away. Here the chain combines TRBV5-6 and TRBJ1-4; TRBD1 is possibly the D segment (5 matching bases). The receptor was derived from a man in his late teens or twenties in good health. The sequenced material came from memory CD4+ T cells sorted from blood. The cell subset or site label here, explained by the study, means: CD45RA-negative fraction. The DNA is as follows: TGTGCCAGCAGCCCGGCAATCCAGGGCGGGGAAAAACTGTTTTTT. Its product reads: CASSPAIQGGEKLFF.